A single sample gave rise to the 10 T cell receptor beta chains below, sequenced in a study of T cell responses to AZD1222 COVID-19 vaccine. TCRdb keeps only in-frame clones here, not all; method: immunoSEQ multiplex PCR. Among fewer than 100,000 clones listed, about 81% were seen once. The sample consisted of peripheral blood, taken 28 days after the second AZD1222 dose. These receptors originate from an adult who received the AZD1222 COVID-19 vaccine.

The rearrangement uses TRBV5-4 and TRBJ2-2; 9 bases align to TRBD1. V shed 4 bases, J shed 5 bases, and the junction held 9 bases outside the gene matches. This CDR3 region has 16 residues. Germline V gene lookup returns CDR1 SGHNT and CDR2 YYREEE (reference sequence). CDR3: CASSAGRDRETGELFF. The DNA for the CDR3 is TGTGCCAGCAGCGCAGGACGGGACAGGGAGACCGGGGAGCTGTTTTTT.

This sequence joins TRBV6-5 and TRBJ2-7; TRBD1 or TRBD2 may be the D gene (5 bases each). This CDR3 region has 15 residues. The germline V and J ends were trimmed by 2 bases and 7 bases, with 18 bases remaining between them. Per the germline V gene, CDR1 is MNHEY and CDR2 is SVGAGI. The CDR3 here is CASSYRRTGALEQYF. CDR3 bases: TGTGCCAGCAGTTACCGCCGCACCGGGGCACTGGAGCAGTACTTC.

This rearrangement joins TRBV30 to TRBJ1-3; tentatively, D is TRBD1 (6 bases). This CDR3 is built from 14 residues. Trimming left V 2 bases short and J 4 bases short, with 12 bases between. Germline V gene sequence: CDR1 GTSNPN, CDR2 SVGIG (reference sequence). The CDR3 coding sequence is TGTGCCTGGAGTTGGGGGGCATCAGGAAACACCATATATTTT. Translating gives CAWSWGASGNTIYF.

This rearrangement joins TRBV5-1 to TRBJ1-1; D is perhaps TRBD1 (6 bases). The germline V gene encodes CDR1 SGHRS and CDR2 YFSETQ. CDR3 length: 15 residues. V was trimmed by 4 bases and J by 1 base, leaving 14 bases between them. This chain's CDR3 is CASSPEGVRNTEAFF. The CDR3 DNA sequence: TGCGCCAGCAGCCCGGAGGGGGTCAGGAACACTGAAGCTTTCTTT.

V is TRBV10-3 and J is TRBJ2-2; 14 bases are shared with TRBD2. Germline V gene sequence: CDR1 ENHRY, CDR2 SYGVKD. V was clipped by 8 bases and J by 0 bases; unmatched bases: 14. The CDR3 has 20 residues. CDR3 protein: CAIAGRTSGGPFANTGELFF. The CDR3 DNA follows: TGTGCCATCGCGGGAAGGACTAGCGGGGGGCCCTTCGCGAACACCGGGGAGCTGTTTTTT.

The chain couples TRBV3-1 (or the pseudogene TRBV3-2) to TRBJ1-1; D is unclear. This CDR3 is built from 12 residues. Trimming pared 0 bases from V and 7 bases from J, leaving 6 bases between. Germline V gene sequence: CDR1 LGHDT, CDR2 YNNKEL (reference sequence). DNA for the CDR3: TGTGCCAGCAGCCAAGAAGGCAATGAAGCTTTCTTT. Translated, it gives CASSQEGNEAFF.

The rearrangement links TRBV3-1 (or the pseudogene TRBV3-2) to TRBJ2-7; 8 nucleotides line up with TRBD1. This CDR3 spans 15 amino acids. Per the germline V gene, CDR1 is LGHDT and CDR2 is YNNKEL (reference sequence). Trimming removed 4 bases from V and 1 base from J; junction bases left unmatched: 6. The CDR3 DNA reads TGTGCCAGCAGCCCCTCGCAGGGGGCTTCCTACGAGCAGTACTTC. This codes for CASSPSQGASYEQYF.

This clone was seen a handful of times. The chain uses TRBV5-6 and TRBJ1-5, with D possibly matching TRBD1 (6 bases). Germline values: CDR1 SGHDT, CDR2 YYEEEE. The CDR3 runs 15 residues. The V end lost 1 base, the J end lost 5 bases, and 13 bases lay between the germline ends. The CDR3 DNA reads as TGTGCCAGCAGCTTGAGAACAGGGTGGGATCAGCCCCAGCATTTT. Protein: CASSLRTGWDQPQHF.

The V call is TRBV3-1 (or the pseudogene TRBV3-2), the J call TRBJ2-5; the D gene is possibly TRBD2 (5 bases). V gave up 3 bases and J gave up 0 bases, with 23 bases separating them. Germline-derived CDR1 and CDR2 are LGHDT and YNNKEL (reference sequence). The CDR3 covers 19 residues. The CDR3 protein is CASSQWRALQKPDQETQYF. CDR3 sequence (DNA): TGTGCCAGCAGCCAGTGGCGGGCCCTCCAAAAACCAGACCAAGAGACCCAGTACTTC.

This chain links TRBV19 with TRBJ1-2, with TRBD1 identical over 8 bases. Looked up from germline, CDR1 is LNHDA and CDR2 is SQIVND (reference sequence). V lost 5 bases and J lost 7; bases outside the gene matches: 15. The CDR3 consists of 16 residues. This CDR3 is CASSSPGQGGFVGYTF. The DNA for the CDR3 is TGTGCCAGTAGTTCCCCTGGACAGGGAGGATTTGTTGGCTACACCTTC.